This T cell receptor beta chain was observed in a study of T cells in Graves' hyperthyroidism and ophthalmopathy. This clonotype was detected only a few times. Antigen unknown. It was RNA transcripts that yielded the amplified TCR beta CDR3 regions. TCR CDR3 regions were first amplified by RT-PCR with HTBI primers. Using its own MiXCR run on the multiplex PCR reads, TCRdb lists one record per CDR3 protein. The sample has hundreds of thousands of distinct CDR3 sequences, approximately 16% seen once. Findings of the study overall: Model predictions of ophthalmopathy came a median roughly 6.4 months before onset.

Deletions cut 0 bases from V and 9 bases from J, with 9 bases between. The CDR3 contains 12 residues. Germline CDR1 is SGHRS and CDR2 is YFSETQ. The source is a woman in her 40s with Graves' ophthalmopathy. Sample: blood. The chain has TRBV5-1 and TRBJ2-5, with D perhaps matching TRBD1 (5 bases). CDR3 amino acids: CASSLAEGAQYF. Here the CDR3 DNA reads TGCGCCAGCAGCTTGGCCGAAGGGGCCCAGTACTTC.